This TCR beta chain was sequenced during a study of blood T cell repertoires in COVID-19. Study-wide context: Collection of acute and convalescent COVID-19 samples took place in the United States, Italy and Spain. Sample material is recorded as cDNA or gDNA derived from T cells, B-cell-depleted T cells, or PBMCs.

The CDR3 sequence is 13 residues long. The V and J ends lost 4 bases and 5 bases respectively, with 11 bases between them. Germline values: CDR1 MNHEY, CDR2 SMNVEV (reference sequence). Original data processing: Reference gene primer amplification gave estimated nucleated cell counts. Some clones are missing from TCRdb's copy, which holds only in-frame ones; the method was immunoSEQ multiplex PCR. That table is the source of V, J and clone size, and D and trimming were worked out from the DNA. The profile shows over 95,000 clones, roughly 84% of them singletons. This sequence originates from a man aged 65 to 79 with active or convalescent COVID-19. Sequenced material: peripheral blood. The genes are TRBV27 and TRBJ1-2; the D gene is possibly TRBD1 (6 bases). CDR3 protein: CASSSDRFYGYTF. The CDR3 DNA reads as TGTGCCAGCAGTTCGGACAGATTTTATGGCTACACCTTC.